The 27 T cell receptor beta chains in this list originate from one sample, sequenced in a study of blood T cell repertoires in COVID-19. The method was immunoSEQ multiplex PCR; TCRdb's version includes in-frame clones alone and lacks a portion of them. Of around 140,000 clones in the sample, roughly 84% were seen once. The sequenced sample consisted of peripheral blood. These receptors were collected from a man aged 55 to 70 with active or convalescent COVID-19.

The chain recombines TRBV6-5 with TRBJ1-2, with D tentatively TRBD1 (6 bases). The V gene's germline CDR1 is MNHEY and CDR2 SVGAGI. The length of the CDR3 is 13 residues. The V and J ends lost 6 bases and 6 bases respectively, with 14 bases between them. The DNA for the CDR3 is TGTGCCAGCAGACGCTCGGACAGTGATGGCTACACCTTC. It translates to CASRRSDSDGYTF.

The chain uses TRBV30 and TRBJ2-3; no reliable D call. V was shortened by 0 bases and J by 1 base, with 5 bases between the two germline ends. Germline V gene sequence: CDR1 GTSNPN, CDR2 SVGIG (reference sequence). The CDR3 covers 13 residues. CDR3 sequence reads: CAWSVHGTDTQYF. The CDR3 region has the DNA TGTGCCTGGAGTGTACATGGCACAGATACGCAGTATTTT.

The chain is built from TRBV3-1 (or the pseudogene TRBV3-2) and TRBJ2-5; 7 nucleotides match TRBD2. Per germline, CDR1 LGHDT and CDR2 YNNKEL (reference sequence). V shed 5 bases and J 5 bases; nucleotides not matched to a gene: 11. The CDR3 totals 15 residues. CDR3 in amino acids: CASSSTGRGWETQYF. CDR3 DNA sequence: TGTGCCAGCAGCTCCACGGGGAGGGGTTGGGAGACCCAGTACTTC.

The CDR3 sequence is CASSLGMRSTDTQYF. Here the CDR3 DNA reads TGTGCCAGCAGCTTAGGGATGAGGTCCACAGATACGCAGTATTTT. V usage is TRBV7-2 and J usage is TRBJ2-3, with no clear D. The CDR3 spans 15 residues. The ends were cut back, 1 base at V and 2 bases at J, with 10 bases in the middle. The germline V gene encodes CDR1 SGHTA and CDR2 FQGNSA.

This chain uses TRBV19 with TRBJ1-4; no definite D call. Germline lookup yields CDR1 LNHDA and CDR2 SQIVND (reference sequence). Trimming removed 7 bases from V and 4 bases from J, with 13 bases in between. The length of the CDR3 is 14 residues. DNA for the CDR3: TGTGCCAGTAACCCTAGCCGGTTTAATGAAAAACTGTTTTTT. Protein product: CASNPSRFNEKLFF.

In DNA form, the CDR3 reads TGCGCCAGCAGCTTGGCCGGAGGCGAAAAACTGTTTTTT. It codes for CASSLAGGEKLFF. The rearrangement joins TRBV5-1 to TRBJ1-4; D not certain. V shed 0 bases and J shed 8 bases, with 8 bases lying between them. The CDR3 spans 13 residues. The V gene's germline CDR1 is SGHRS and CDR2 YFSETQ.

The chain has TRBV7-2 and TRBJ2-2; tentative D call: TRBD2 (6 bases). V was pared by 8 bases and J by 7 bases, with 17 bases between. CDR1 and CDR2 from the germline V gene are SGHTA and FQGNSA. The CDR3 contains 14 residues. The CDR3 is CASGLPHGSGELFF. The CDR3 DNA reads TGTGCCAGCGGATTACCACACGGGAGCGGGGAGCTGTTTTTT.

This chain connects TRBV5-6 to TRBJ1-4, with 8 positions matching TRBD1. Germline CDR1 reads SGHDT; CDR2 reads YYEEEE. The CDR3 extends over 13 amino acids. The V segment lost 0 bases and the J segment 8 bases; nucleotides outside the gene matches: 0. The CDR3 bases are TGTGCCAGCAGCTTGGGACAGGGGGAAAAACTGTTTTTT. Protein: CASSLGQGEKLFF.

This sequence joins TRBV6-5 and TRBJ1-1; 7 bases fit TRBD1. Trimming removed 5 bases from V and 5 bases from J; junction bases left unmatched: 8. Germline values: CDR1 MNHEY, CDR2 SVGAGI. This CDR3 contains 14 residues. The CDR3 bases are TGTGCCAGCAGTACTACAGGGGTTGGTACTGAAGCTTTCTTT. It codes for CASSTTGVGTEAFF.

This rearrangement joins TRBV6-2 or TRBV6-3 to TRBJ1-1; D call uncertain. CDR1 is MNHEY, CDR2 SVGEGT, per germline. The V end was cut by 6 bases, the J end by 3 bases, with 23 bases between. The CDR3 sequence is 17 residues long. CDR3 residues: CASSPVSKFSVDTEAFF. CDR3 sequence (DNA): TGTGCCAGCAGCCCCGTCTCCAAGTTTAGCGTCGACACTGAAGCTTTCTTT.

The chain has TRBV12-3 or TRBV12-4 and TRBJ1-2; D is unclear. The CDR3 length is 13 residues. Trimming shortened V by 7 bases and J by 7 bases, and 16 bases separated the two germline ends. The CDR3 DNA follows: TGTGCCAGCAAATTAGGCGGGGAGGCTGGCTACACCTTC. Its protein product is CASKLGGEAGYTF.

The chain is built from TRBV5-1 and TRBJ1-2; D is uncertain. From germline, CDR1 is SGHRS and CDR2 YFSETQ. V was clipped by 0 bases and J by 0 bases, with 9 bases between them. The CDR3 length is 15 residues. CDR3 sequence reads: CASSLGMRTNYGYTF. The CDR3 DNA reads as TGCGCCAGCAGCTTGGGAATGCGGACTAACTATGGCTACACCTTC. Combining the CDR3 with reference TRBV5-1 and TRBJ1-2 gives the whole variable domain KAGVTQTPRYLIKTRGQQVTLSCSPISGHRSVSWYQQTPGQGLQFLFEYFSETQRNKGNFPGRFSGRQFSNSRSEMNVSTLELGDSALYLCASSLGMRTNYGYTFGSGTRLTVV.

The chain combines TRBV5-6 with TRBJ1-5, with D perhaps matching TRBD1 (5 bases). The germline V gene has CDR1 SGHDT and CDR2 YYEEEE. Trimming cost V 4 bases and J 0 bases, with 8 bases left between them. This CDR3 has 14 residues. The CDR3 DNA reads TGTGCCAGCAGCGGTCAGGGTAGCAATCAGCCCCAGCATTTT. The encoded protein is CASSGQGSNQPQHF.

The genes are TRBV29-1 and TRBJ2-7; 7 bases agree with TRBD1. Trimming at V came to 2 bases and at J to 2 bases, leaving 3 bases not matched to a gene. This CDR3 spans 13 amino acids. Germline CDR1 SQVTM, CDR2 ANQGSEA. The CDR3 reads CSVEQDRPYEQYV. For the CDR3, the DNA is TGCAGCGTTGAACAGGACAGGCCCTACGAGCAGTACGTC.

The chain has TRBV10-2 and TRBJ2-1, with 9 nucleotides matching TRBD2. J gave up 4 bases and V 5 bases, and 6 bases lay outside the gene matches. Germline V gene data show CDR1 as WSHSY and CDR2 as SAAADI. CDR3 length: 15 amino acids. CDR3 loop: CASSQSGGTYNEQFF. CDR3 nucleotides: TGCGCCAGCAGTCAAAGCGGGGGGACGTACAATGAGCAGTTCTTC.

The CDR3 nucleotides read TGTGCCAGCAGGTCGGGAGAGAACTATGGCTACACCTTC. Its protein is CASRSGENYGYTF. V is TRBV28 and J is TRBJ1-2; D gene ambiguous. The V gene's germline CDR1 is MDHEN and CDR2 SYDVKM. With 6 bases removed from V and 2 bases from J, the gap between germline ends came to 10 bases. This CDR3 is 13 amino acids long.

This clone was observed once. The genes are TRBV2 and TRBJ1-5; 8 nucleotides align to TRBD1. CDR1 and CDR2 from the germline V gene are SNHLY and FYNNEI. V shed 5 bases and J 4 bases; nucleotides not matched to a gene: 4. This CDR3 region has 14 residues. The DNA for the CDR3 is TGTGCCAGCAGTCTACAGGGGGGGAATCAGCCCCAGCATTTT. It is translated as CASSLQGGNQPQHF.

This rearrangement joins TRBV19 to TRBJ2-7; 8 positions match TRBD1. Germline V gene data show CDR1 as LNHDA and CDR2 as SQIVND (reference sequence). CDR3 length equals 14 residues. J lost 2 bases, V lost 2 bases, and 2 bases had no gene match. The CDR3 spells CASSISGQAYEQYF. The CDR3 DNA is TGTGCCAGTAGTATATCGGGACAGGCCTACGAGCAGTACTTC.

The rearrangement links TRBV14 to TRBJ2-2; 8 positions agree with TRBD1. Germline assignment: CDR1 SGHDN and CDR2 FVKESK. V lost 4 bases and J lost 6; bases outside the gene matches: 7. This CDR3 comprises 15 residues. CDR3 in DNA: TGTGCCAGCAGCCGATCCGGACAGGGTCCCGGGGAGCTGTTTTTT. It specifies CASSRSGQGPGELFF.

Written as DNA, the CDR3 is TGTGCCAGCAGTTCGGGACTAGCGGAAGAGACCCAGTACTTC. As protein: CASSSGLAEETQYF. The genes are TRBV6-2 or TRBV6-3 and TRBJ2-5; the match to TRBD2 covers 11 bases. This CDR3 comprises 14 residues. Losses at the gene ends were 4 bases for V and 3 bases for J; bases not matched to a gene: 1. Germline V CDR1 and CDR2: MNHEY, SVGEGT.

This chain's CDR3 is CASAQGQNNSPLHF. The CDR3 region has the DNA TGTGCCAGCGCCCAGGGACAAAATAATTCACCCCTCCACTTT. This rearrangement joins TRBV19 to TRBJ1-6; perhaps TRBD1 as D (6 bases). CDR1 LNHDA and CDR2 SQIVND come from the germline V gene (reference sequence). The CDR3 covers 14 residues. V lost 9 bases, J lost 5 bases, and 14 bases lay in between. Full variable domain (outside the CDR3, taken from reference TRBV19 and TRBJ1-6): DGGITQSPKYLFRKEGQNVTLSCEQNLNHDAMYWYRQDPGQGLRLIYYSQIVNDFQKGDIAEGYSVSREKKESFPLTVTSAQKNPTAFYLCASAQGQNNSPLHFGNGTRLTVT.

The chain joins TRBV6-2 or TRBV6-3 to TRBJ1-1; possible D gene TRBD1, 6 bases. There are 16 residues in the CDR3. V was shortened by 0 bases and J by 0 bases, with 11 bases between the two germline ends. In germline, CDR1 is MNHEY, CDR2 SVGEGT. The CDR3 is CASSYSPGALNTEAFF. DNA for the CDR3: TGTGCCAGCAGTTACTCACCAGGGGCCCTGAACACTGAAGCTTTCTTT.

This chain uses TRBV7-9 with TRBJ1-2, with 10 positions matching TRBD1. The CDR3 runs 17 residues. Per the germline V gene, CDR1 is SEHNR and CDR2 is FQNEAQ (reference sequence). Germline trimming cut 5 bases from V and 6 bases from J; bases unmatched to any gene: 15. The CDR3 DNA sequence: TGTGCCAGCAGCATAAACGGGGGGACAGGGGCCCTTCATGGCTACACCTTC. Encoded protein: CASSINGGTGALHGYTF.

V gene TRBV5-1 combines with J gene TRBJ2-2; D uncertain. This CDR3 contains 16 residues. V shed 0 bases and J shed 0 bases, with 9 bases lying between them. Germline V gene sequence: CDR1 SGHRS, CDR2 YFSETQ. This CDR3 reads CASSLARQANTGELFF. Here the CDR3 DNA reads TGCGCCAGCAGCTTGGCCCGACAAGCGAACACCGGGGAGCTGTTTTTT.

V gene TRBV19 combines with J gene TRBJ1-5; D is perhaps TRBD1 (6 bases). Germline V gene data show CDR1 as LNHDA and CDR2 as SQIVND (reference sequence). This CDR3 contains 15 residues. V was cut by 6 bases and J by 0 bases, with 12 bases left in between. As DNA, the CDR3 is TGTGCCAGTAGACGGACAGAAAGTAGCAATCAGCCCCAGCATTTT. It codes for CASRRTESSNQPQHF.

The chain recombines TRBV7-9 with TRBJ2-5; TRBD2 agrees at 13 bases. CDR1 SEHNR and CDR2 FQNEAQ come from the germline V gene (reference sequence). CDR3 size: 15 residues. Trimming cost V 4 bases and J 4 bases; bases outside gene matches: 3. The CDR3 sequence is CASSWTSGSGETQYF. CDR3 coding DNA: TGTGCCAGCAGCTGGACTAGCGGGAGTGGAGAGACCCAGTACTTC.

The rearrangement links TRBV30 to TRBJ1-6; maybe TRBD1 (5 bases). The CDR3 length is 16 residues. V lost 1 base, J lost 7 bases, and 17 bases lay in between. Per the germline V gene, CDR1 is GTSNPN and CDR2 is SVGIG (reference sequence). The CDR3, as DNA: TGTGCCTGGAGTGGGTTATACAGGTCTCGAAATTCACCCCTCCACTTT. Translation: CAWSGLYRSRNSPLHF.